Presented here are 23 T cell receptor beta chains from one specimen sequenced in a study of identical twins. MiXCR, applied by TCRdb to the 5' RACE reads, yields one record per CDR3 protein. The sample holds under 900,000 distinct CDR3 sequences, 12% seen once. The data also belong to a second study, concerning yellow fever vaccine responses in identical twins.

The specimen sequenced was PBMCs. Source of these receptors: a woman under 30 in good health.

This clonotype has a count of ten or more. J is TRBJ2-7 and V is TRBV5-1; 9 nucleotides line up with TRBD1. This CDR3 is built from 15 residues. V trimming: 4 bases; J trimming: 4 bases; junction bases outside the gene matches: 9. The germline V gene encodes CDR1 SGHRS and CDR2 YFSETQ. The chain's CDR3 is CASSPTGGAGYEQYF. In DNA, the CDR3 is TGCGCCAGCAGCCCTACAGGGGGCGCGGGGTACGAGCAGTACTTC.

This clonotype was observed many times. V is TRBV7-9 and J is TRBJ2-1; the match to TRBD1 covers 8 bases. Germline-derived CDR1 and CDR2 are SEHNR and FQNEAQ (reference sequence). This CDR3 has 15 amino acids. Trimming cost V 6 bases and J 2 bases; bases outside gene matches: 6. The CDR3 sequence is CASSPDRGPYNEQFF. The CDR3 nucleotides read TGTGCCAGCAGTCCAGACAGGGGCCCCTACAATGAGCAGTTCTTC.

In its sample, this clonotype was seen many times. The chain has TRBV12-3 or TRBV12-4 and TRBJ2-3; the D is unclear. V was clipped by 3 bases and J by 0 bases, with 10 bases between them. The length of the CDR3 is 15 residues. CDR3 region: CASSFWQASTDTQYF. The CDR3 DNA sequence: TGTGCCAGCAGTTTTTGGCAGGCTAGCACAGATACGCAGTATTTT.

The chain carries TRBV10-3 and TRBJ2-7; the match to TRBD1 covers 9 bases. V lost 10 bases to trimming and J lost 3 bases; unmatched junction nucleotides: 13. The CDR3 contains 15 residues. From germline, CDR1 is ENHRY and CDR2 SYGVKD. The CDR3, as DNA: TGTGCCACCCAGCGTGGGGAGACAGGGGGCTACGAGCAGTACGTC. It translates to CATQRGETGGYEQYV.

The table lists this clonotype with many counts. V and J are TRBV24-1 and TRBJ2-1, with TRBD2 matching over 9 bases. V gave up 4 bases and J gave up 0 bases; unmatched junction bases: 3. Germline V CDR1 and CDR2: KGHDR, SFDVKD. This CDR3 is 16 amino acids long. The CDR3 region is CATSDPTSGSYNEQFF. In DNA form, the CDR3 reads TGTGCCACCAGTGACCCGACTAGCGGCTCCTACAATGAGCAGTTCTTC.

This chain links TRBV5-1 with TRBJ2-1, with 7 positions matching TRBD2. With 0 bases clipped from V and 2 bases from J, the junction kept 5 bases outside the gene matches. The CDR3 is 16 amino acids. Germline V gene sequence: CDR1 SGHRS, CDR2 YFSETQ. The CDR3 DNA reads as TGCGCCAGCAGCTTGGGTGCTAGCGGACCCTACAATGAGCAGTTCTTC. It yields the protein CASSLGASGPYNEQFF. Supplemented by reference TRBV5-1 and TRBJ2-1, the full variable domain reads KAGVTQTPRYLIKTRGQQVTLSCSPISGHRSVSWYQQTPGQGLQFLFEYFSETQRNKGNFPGRFSGRQFSNSRSEMNVSTLELGDSALYLCASSLGASGPYNEQFFGPGTRLTVL.

Ten or more counts support this clonotype. The rearrangement links TRBV5-1 to TRBJ2-7; perhaps TRBD2 as D (5 bases). Germline V gives CDR1 SGHRS, CDR2 YFSETQ. This CDR3 contains 14 residues. V was cut by 4 bases and J by 2 bases, with 13 bases left in between. CDR3: CASSTLVAPYEQYF. The DNA for the CDR3 is TGCGCCAGCAGCACACTAGTGGCCCCCTACGAGCAGTACTTC.

This clonotype was seen only a few times. This rearrangement joins TRBV28 to TRBJ2-5; tentatively, D is TRBD1 (6 bases). Germline V gene data show CDR1 as MDHEN and CDR2 as SYDVKM. The CDR3 is made up of 15 amino acids. V dropped 2 bases and J dropped 5 bases, with 15 bases sitting between them. The CDR3 spells CASSLSGGRVETQYF. CDR3 nucleotides: TGTGCCAGCAGTTTAAGTGGGGGCAGGGTTGAGACCCAGTACTTC.

This clonotype was observed many times. This sequence joins TRBV5-1 and TRBJ2-1, with D uncertain. Germline assignment: CDR1 SGHRS and CDR2 YFSETQ. The CDR3 has 14 residues. The V end was cut by 0 bases, the J end by 7 bases, with 11 bases between. DNA of the CDR3: TGCGCCAGCAGCTTGGGTGGACCCTCGAATGAGCAGTTCTTC. Translating it yields CASSLGGPSNEQFF.

This clonotype was seen a few times. The chain links TRBV28 to TRBJ1-4; 8 positions agree with TRBD1. The germline V gene encodes CDR1 MDHEN and CDR2 SYDVKM. With V trimmed by 6 bases and J by 8 bases, 11 bases remained unmatched. The CDR3 length is 15 residues. CDR3 protein: CASRPQGAVKEKLFF. The DNA for the CDR3 is TGTGCCAGCAGACCTCAGGGGGCGGTTAAGGAAAAACTGTTTTTT.

This clonotype occurred many times. The CDR3 coding sequence is TGTGCCAGCAGTTACTCGGTGGGACGGGAGACCCAGTACTTC. Its translation: CASSYSVGRETQYF. V gene TRBV6-5 combines with J gene TRBJ2-5; D is possibly TRBD1 or TRBD2 (5 bases each). Trimming removed 0 bases from V and 5 bases from J, with 10 bases in between. Per the germline V gene, CDR1 is MNHEY and CDR2 is SVGAGI. There are 14 residues in the CDR3.

The chain is built from TRBV12-3 or TRBV12-4 and TRBJ1-2; D remains ambiguous. Trimming stripped 8 bases from V and 4 bases from J, with 14 bases between. This CDR3 region has 13 residues. The chain's CDR3 is CASRYQEGYGYTF. Written as DNA, the CDR3 is TGTGCCAGCCGATACCAAGAGGGCTATGGCTACACCTTC.

The chain uses TRBV5-1 and TRBJ2-1; D may be TRBD1 (6 bases). The CDR3 extends over 15 amino acids. V was shortened by 3 bases and J by 1 base, with 11 bases between the two germline ends. Germline lookup yields CDR1 SGHRS and CDR2 YFSETQ. The CDR3 coding sequence is TGCGCCAGCAGCTCGGTCGGACAGTCCTACAATGAGCAGTTCTTC. Translating it yields CASSSVGQSYNEQFF.

The chain employs TRBV7-9 and TRBJ2-1; a possible D gene is TRBD1 (10 bases). The CDR3 sequence is 16 residues long. The germline CDR1 and CDR2 sequences are SEHNR and FQNEAQ (reference sequence). Trimming pared 4 bases from V and 7 bases from J, leaving 20 bases between. CDR3 in DNA: TGTGCCAGCAGCTCTAGCGGGACAGGGGACCAAAATGAGCAGTTCTTC. This sequence encodes CASSSSGTGDQNEQFF.

This clonotype was seen more than once but under ten times. The chain couples TRBV7-9 to TRBJ1-4; no clear D. Trimming took off 3 bases at V and 7 bases at J, with 15 bases between the two ends. CDR3 length: 15 amino acids. In germline, CDR1 is SEHNR, CDR2 FQNEAQ (reference sequence). The CDR3 protein is CASSLSGRGSEKLFF. The CDR3 DNA is TGTGCCAGCAGCTTGTCCGGTCGGGGTAGTGAAAAACTGTTTTTT.

The table lists this clonotype with a few counts. The chain recombines TRBV12-3 or TRBV12-4 with TRBJ2-3; no clear D gene. The germline V and J ends were trimmed by 3 bases and 5 bases, with 6 bases remaining between them. The CDR3 sequence is 12 residues long. The CDR3 protein is CASSFNLDTQYF. The CDR3 coding sequence is TGTGCCAGCAGTTTTAACCTAGATACGCAGTATTTT.

This clonotype was seen only a few times. This chain uses TRBV29-1 with TRBJ2-1; 10 positions agree with TRBD1. Germline loops: CDR1 SQVTM, CDR2 ANQGSEA. The CDR3 sequence is 16 residues long. V trimming: 1 base; J trimming: 4 bases; junction bases outside the gene matches: 7. CDR3 amino acids: CSVEVPGTGVYNEQFF. The CDR3 nucleotides are TGCAGCGTTGAAGTCCCGGGGACAGGGGTTTACAATGAGCAGTTCTTC.

This clonotype was found a few times. The V and J genes are TRBV3-1 and TRBJ2-1; 8 bases match TRBD2. V shed 1 base, J shed 8 bases, and the junction held 16 bases outside the gene matches. The V gene's germline CDR1 is LGHDT and CDR2 YNNKEL (reference sequence). This CDR3 spans 18 amino acids. CDR3 region: CASSQVFAGGAFLHEQFF. Written as DNA, the CDR3 is TGTGCCAGCAGCCAAGTTTTTGCCGGGGGGGCCTTTTTGCATGAGCAGTTCTTC.

The chain couples TRBV18 to TRBJ1-1, with 9 nucleotides matching TRBD1. This CDR3 contains 17 residues. CDR1 is KGHSH, CDR2 LQKENI, per germline. The junction had 8 bases not matched to a gene; V was cut back by 3 bases and J by 0 bases. The CDR3 spells CASSPKGQGSLNTEAFF. As DNA, the CDR3 is TGTGCCAGCTCACCGAAGGGACAGGGAAGTTTGAACACTGAAGCTTTCTTT.

This sequence joins TRBV12-3 or TRBV12-4 and TRBJ1-1; 7 positions match TRBD1. V was pared by 5 bases and J by 5 bases, with 5 bases of the junction left unmatched. The CDR3 spans 13 residues. CDR3 residues: CASSRQGQTEAFF. Here the CDR3 DNA reads TGTGCCAGCAGTCGACAGGGACAGACTGAAGCTTTCTTT.

This clonotype appeared a few times. The rearrangement links TRBV6-1 to TRBJ1-1; weak D call: TRBD1 (5 bases). V was trimmed by 5 bases and J by 4 bases, leaving 20 bases between them. This CDR3 region has 16 residues. CDR1 is MNHNS and CDR2 is SASEGT in the germline V gene. Here the CDR3 reads CASSPLPRIGGTEAFF. The CDR3 bases are TGTGCCAGCAGTCCCCTGCCGCGGATTGGGGGCACTGAAGCTTTCTTT.

V is TRBV6-1 and J is TRBJ1-2; D not resolved. Germline CDR1 reads MNHNS; CDR2 reads SASEGT. The CDR3 runs to 13 residues. The V end was cut by 6 bases, the J end by 5 bases, with 13 bases between. This CDR3 reads CASREGPPYGYTF. The DNA of the CDR3 is TGTGCCAGCAGAGAGGGCCCCCCTTATGGCTACACCTTC.

As regards this clonotype: A read error is possible here, since a much larger clone lies one base away. The chain is built from TRBV5-1 and TRBJ1-1, with 8 bases identical to TRBD1. Germline CDR1 is SGHRS and CDR2 is YFSETQ. The CDR3 loop spans 15 amino acids. The CDR3 DNA follows: TGCGCCTGCAGCGTAGGACAGGGCGGGGGCACTGAAGCTTTCTTT. Residues: CACSVGQGGGTEAFF.